These 10 T cell receptor beta chains were sequenced from one sample in a study of human T cells and chemical hapten exposure. Described time point: healthy volunteer bleed at 6 weeks. Unfractionated whole blood was the source from which total RNA was extracted. TCRdb analysed the RACE reads with MiXCR anew, one entry per CDR3 protein. The sample shows about 45,000 distinct CDR3 sequences, 3.7% of them seen only once. The source material was whole blood. These receptors all stem from a human donor in good health. Some clones in this sample may be carry-over from other donors' samples.

This clonotype was detected only a few times. The rearrangement uses TRBV28 and TRBJ1-5, with a tentative D call TRBD1 (6 bases). Between the trimmed V and J ends, which lost 3 bases and 6 bases, there was a span of 9 bases. The length of the CDR3 is 13 residues. Germline values: CDR1 MDHEN, CDR2 SYDVKM. The CDR3, as DNA: TGTGCCAGCAGTTTGGGGGGCCCTCAGCCCCAGCATTTT. It yields the protein CASSLGGPQPQHF.

This clonotype occurred many times. CDR3 sequence: CASSQEESPGNYGYTF. The DNA of the CDR3 is TGTGCCAGCAGCCAAGAAGAAAGCCCAGGGAACTATGGCTACACCTTC. This chain uses TRBV4-2 with TRBJ1-2; TRBD1 might be the D (5 bases). CDR1 and CDR2 from the germline V gene are LGHNA and YNFKEQ. The CDR3 covers 16 residues. Trimming shortened V by 0 bases and J by 2 bases, and 13 bases separated the two germline ends.

This clonotype was seen many times. The gene calls are TRBV29-1 and TRBJ2-1; no clear D gene. Germline V CDR1 and CDR2: SQVTM, ANQGSEA. V dropped 4 bases and J dropped 1 base, with 2 bases sitting between them. CDR3 length: 11 amino acids. The CDR3 nucleotides are TGCAGCGTTGTATCCTACAATGAGCAGTTCTTC. It encodes CSVVSYNEQFF.

Ten or more counts support this clonotype. The chain couples TRBV10-3 to TRBJ1-1; 7 bases align to TRBD1. CDR1 ENHRY and CDR2 SYGVKD come from the germline V gene. Trimming took 3 bases from V and 4 from J; bases not matched to a gene: 14. The length of the CDR3 is 17 residues. This CDR3 reads CAISDPGGRGVVTEAFF. The CDR3 DNA follows: TGTGCCATCAGTGACCCCGGGGGCAGGGGGGTTGTCACTGAAGCTTTCTTT.

This clonotype came up many times. This chain joins TRBV24-1 and TRBJ2-7, with D uncertain. Trimming took off 4 bases at V and 6 bases at J, with 15 bases between the two ends. This CDR3 region has 14 residues. Germline loops: CDR1 KGHDR, CDR2 SFDVKD. This CDR3 is CATSDSPLGSEQYF. The CDR3 region has the DNA TGTGCCACCAGTGACTCCCCGTTGGGAAGCGAGCAGTACTTC.

This clonotype came up many times. V gene TRBV16 combines with J gene TRBJ1-5; 10 positions match TRBD1. J lost 5 bases, V lost 3 bases, and 7 bases had no gene match. This CDR3 region has 16 residues. Germline V gene sequence: CDR1 KGHSY, CDR2 FQNENV. This CDR3 is CASSQIGTGVHQPQHF. The CDR3 coding sequence is TGTGCCAGCAGCCAGATCGGGACAGGGGTACATCAGCCCCAGCATTTT. Full variable domain (outside the CDR3, taken from reference TRBV16 and TRBJ1-5): GEEVAQTPKHLVRGEGQKAKLYCAPIKGHSYVFWYQQVLKNEFKFLISFQNENVFDETGMPKERFSAKCLPNSPCSLEIQATKLEDSAVYFCASSQIGTGVHQPQHFGDGTRLSIL.

In this sample, this clonotype turned up many times. This chain links TRBV9 with TRBJ1-1; D not certain. The CDR3 length is 14 residues. Germline CDR1 SGDLS, CDR2 YYNGEE. Trimming shortened V by 4 bases and J by 1 base, and 11 bases separated the two germline ends. The CDR3 DNA follows: TGTGCCAGCAGCCCGATTTTCACGAACACTGAAGCTTTCTTT. Protein sequence: CASSPIFTNTEAFF.

This clonotype occurred many times. The V gene is TRBV6-5, the J gene TRBJ2-1; D remains ambiguous. CDR1 is MNHEY and CDR2 is SVGAGI in the germline V gene. This CDR3 is 15 amino acids long. With 4 bases removed from V and 0 bases from J, the gap between germline ends came to 10 bases. The CDR3 is CASSSPGISYNEQFF. The CDR3 DNA reads as TGTGCCAGCAGTTCCCCCGGTATCTCCTACAATGAGCAGTTCTTC.

Only a few counts were recorded for this clonotype. This rearrangement joins TRBV18 to TRBJ2-5; TRBD1 matches 9 bases. Germline trimming cut 4 bases from V and 5 bases from J; bases unmatched to any gene: 8. The germline CDR1 and CDR2 sequences are KGHSH and LQKENI. The CDR3 has 15 residues. CDR3 DNA sequence: TGTGCCAGCTCACAGGCCGGGACAGGGTCCGAGACCCAGTACTTC. Translation gives CASSQAGTGSETQYF.

This chain joins TRBV27 and TRBJ1-4, with TRBD1 as a possible D gene (6 bases). With 6 bases removed from V and 3 bases from J, the gap between germline ends came to 14 bases. The germline CDR1 and CDR2 sequences are MNHEY and SMNVEV (reference sequence). The CDR3 runs 15 residues. CDR3 nucleotide sequence: TGTGCCAGCAGCACAGGGTTACCCCCTAATGAAAAACTGTTTTTT. It encodes CASSTGLPPNEKLFF.